This TCR beta chain was captured in a study of T cell responses to AZD1222 COVID-19 vaccine. The protocol was immunoSEQ multiplex PCR, while the TCRdb copy is restricted to in-frame clones and leaves out a portion. Of 130,000 to 150,000 clones in the sample, approximately 90% are singletons; the top ten hold approximately 3.6%. Note on this clone: Its antigen is currently unknown.

Findings of the study overall: Donors were mostly white British, more females; clonal diversity possibly underestimated.

Germline values: CDR1 MNHEY, CDR2 SVGAGI. The CDR3 extends over 16 amino acids. V was trimmed by 0 bases and J by 9 bases, leaving 15 bases between them. The gene calls are TRBV6-5 and TRBJ1-6; possibly TRBD1 for D (5 bases). The receptor was derived from an adult in good health. The sample in question was peripheral blood, obtained on day 0 of AZD1222 vaccination. The CDR3 region has the DNA TGTGCCAGCAGTTACTCCGCCGGGGACGGGGGTTCACCCCTCCACTTT. Translating gives CASSYSAGDGGSPLHF.